This T cell receptor (beta chain) is from a study of Ad26.COV2.S vaccination and SARS-CoV-2 variants. Libraries were prepared by immunoSEQ multiplex PCR; TCRdb keeps only in-frame clonotypes and omits some of them. The table lists more than 300,000 clones, around 89% of them singletons. Deletions cut 0 bases from V and 7 bases from J, with 7 bases between. From germline, CDR1 is LNHNV and CDR2 YYDKDF (reference sequence). The CDR3 is made up of 13 amino acids. Treatment denoted: roughly 19 received Ad26.COV2.S at low or high dose, single or two shots; roughly 5 received placebo; per-sample allocation not given. Samples were taken on day 63 after the first vaccine or placebo injection.

The chain uses TRBV15 and TRBJ2-1, with D uncertain. The source of this sequence is a person between 18 and 65 years old who received the Ad26.COV2.S COVID-19 vaccine or a placebo. Here the sequenced sample was peripheral blood, taken in a trial of Ad26.COV2.S vaccine versus placebo. CDR3 in DNA: TGTGCCACCAGCAGAGATCTGATGAATGAGCAGTTCTTC. Translating gives CATSRDLMNEQFF.